Listed here is a single TCR beta chain. Its target is unknown. Germline CDR1 and CDR2: MNHNS and SASEGT. V trimming: 6 bases; J trimming: 6 bases; junction bases outside the gene matches: 10. The CDR3 spans 16 residues. The data derive from a study of T cells in Graves' hyperthyroidism and ophthalmopathy. It was RNA transcripts that yielded the amplified TCR beta CDR3 regions. The study used the HTBI primer set for a first-round RT-PCR of the TCR CDR3. One entry per CDR3 protein results from TCRdb running MiXCR on the multiplex PCR reads. This table holds almost 500,000 distinct CDR3 sequences, 20% to 25% found once. Findings and limits, study-wide: The blood repertoire included most of the expanded thyroid clonotypes above 0.001.

This receptor was taken from a woman between 65 and 79 years old with Graves' ophthalmopathy. The specimen sequenced was blood. The chain is built from TRBV6-1 and TRBJ2-1, with 11 bases lining up with TRBD2. The CDR3 loop reads CASRSRLAGRLNEQFF. Here the CDR3 DNA reads TGTGCCAGCAGGTCCCGACTAGCGGGACGTCTCAATGAGCAGTTCTTC.